The next 27 T cell receptor beta chains were all read from a single sample in a study of shared clonotypes between healthy human individuals. Repertoires were generated with immunoSEQ multiplex PCR, while TCRdb's copy carries only in-frame clones and drops some. The data show 900,000 to 1,200,000 clones, about 80% seen once. Sequenced material: memory CD4+ T cells from PBMCs. Subset here: CD45RA-negative fraction. Every receptor here comes from a man between 18 and 29 years old in good health. Some clones in this sample may be carry-over from other donors' samples.

The chain combines TRBV30 with TRBJ2-4; no definite D call. This CDR3 region has 14 residues. Germline V gene sequence: CDR1 GTSNPN, CDR2 SVGIG (reference sequence). Trimming removed 0 bases from V and 4 bases from J, with 10 bases in between. The CDR3 is CAWSVFQPKNIQYF. The CDR3 DNA follows: TGTGCCTGGAGTGTATTCCAGCCTAAAAACATTCAGTACTTC.

The gene calls are TRBV11-2 and TRBJ1-4; TRBD1 might be the D (5 bases). Germline CDR1 and CDR2: SGHAT and FQNNGV. Trimming cost V 5 bases and J 0 bases, with 10 bases left between them. The CDR3 has 15 residues. The CDR3 region is CASSQPTATNEKLFF. DNA for the CDR3: TGTGCCAGCAGCCAACCGACAGCAACTAATGAAAAACTGTTTTTT.

The CDR3 coding sequence is TGTGCCGGTAGCGGGAGGGCGAACACCGGGGAGCTGTTTTTT. Translation: CAGSGRANTGELFF. This chain joins TRBV6-6 and TRBJ2-2, with 11 bases fitting TRBD2. There are 14 residues in the CDR3. With V trimmed by 11 bases and J by 0 bases, 2 bases remained unmatched. CDR1 is MNHNY, CDR2 SVGAGI, per germline (reference sequence).

This clone was found many times. The chain carries TRBV27 and TRBJ1-2; D is ambiguous. Trimming left V 3 bases short and J 5 bases short, with 10 bases between. Germline V CDR1 and CDR2: MNHEY, SMNVEV (reference sequence). The CDR3 consists of 13 residues. This CDR3 is CASSLAPFYGYTF. The CDR3 DNA sequence: TGTGCCAGCAGTTTGGCGCCTTTTTATGGCTACACCTTC.

This clone was seen a single time. The chain carries TRBV5-1 and TRBJ1-2; 9 nucleotides agree with TRBD1. V gave up 2 bases and J gave up 3 bases; unmatched junction bases: 5. The CDR3 has 15 amino acids. CDR1 and CDR2 (germline): SGHRS, YFSETQ. The CDR3 here is CASSFTGGADYGYTF. In DNA form, the CDR3 reads TGCGCCAGCAGCTTCACAGGGGGCGCGGACTATGGCTACACCTTC.

This clone was found once. The chain links TRBV21-1 to TRBJ2-1. TRBV21-1 counts as a pseudogene. The CDR3 consists of 17 residues. The CDR3 sequence is CASSKEASHHSYNEQFF. The DNA for the CDR3 is TGTGCCAGCAGCAAAGAGGCGAGTCACCACTCCTACAATGAGCAGTTCTTC.

Here the CDR3 reads CASSFMTGGADEKLFF. The CDR3 DNA reads TGTGCCAGCAGCTTTATGACAGGGGGCGCCGATGAAAAACTGTTTTTT. The rearrangement links TRBV7-2 to TRBJ1-4; 10 bases line up with TRBD1. CDR3 length: 16 amino acids. The germline V gene encodes CDR1 SGHTA and CDR2 FQGNSA. V trimming: 3 bases; J trimming: 6 bases; junction bases outside the gene matches: 7.

Note on this clone: Different DNA sequences within this sample yield the same CDR3. CDR3 DNA: TGTGCCAGCAGCTTAGCAGGGGGAGGCGAGCAGTACTTC. The encoded protein is CASSLAGGGEQYF. The chain combines TRBV7-9 with TRBJ2-7; D might be TRBD1 or TRBD2, each matching 6 bases. The germline V gene encodes CDR1 SEHNR and CDR2 FQNEAQ (reference sequence). The CDR3 is 13 amino acids. With 0 bases removed from V and 6 bases from J, the gap between germline ends came to 9 bases.

The J gene is TRBJ1-2, the V gene TRBV6-6; 9 nucleotides match TRBD1. This CDR3 comprises 14 residues. The V gene's germline CDR1 is MNHNY and CDR2 SVGAGI (reference sequence). V lost 6 bases, J lost 6 bases, and 8 bases stayed unmatched. CDR3 sequence reads: CASSPQGAGDGYTF. In DNA form, the CDR3 reads TGTGCCAGCAGCCCACAGGGGGCGGGTGATGGCTACACCTTC.

The chain combines TRBV18 with TRBJ2-1; D not resolved. V was trimmed by 4 bases and J by 6 bases, leaving 10 bases between them. CDR3 length: 13 residues. Looked up from germline, CDR1 is KGHSH and CDR2 is LQKENI. This chain's CDR3 is CASSRSLGNEQFF. The CDR3 nucleotides read TGTGCCAGCTCACGATCACTGGGCAATGAGCAGTTCTTC.

CDR3 amino acids: CSVEEDTDTQYF. The CDR3 DNA follows: TGCAGCGTTGAGGAGGACACAGATACGCAGTATTTT. The chain employs TRBV29-1 and TRBJ2-3; a weak D match, TRBD2 (5 bases). There are 12 residues in the CDR3. Trimming removed 3 bases from V and 2 bases from J, with 6 bases in between. Germline CDR1 and CDR2: SQVTM and ANQGSEA.

This clone has a count of ten or more. The rearrangement joins TRBV19 to TRBJ2-7; 8 positions agree with TRBD1. After removal of 7 bases from V and 6 bases from J, the junction contained 8 bases not matched to a gene. Germline V gives CDR1 LNHDA, CDR2 SQIVND (reference sequence). The CDR3 length is 13 residues. The CDR3 DNA is TGTGCCAGTAATCACAGGGGGGCGGCCGAGCAGTACTTC. Its protein is CASNHRGAAEQYF.

This clone has just a few counts. V gene TRBV30 combines with J gene TRBJ2-7; D is perhaps TRBD2 (7 bases). The germline V gene has CDR1 GTSNPN and CDR2 SVGIG (reference sequence). This CDR3 is built from 16 residues. Trimming removed 0 bases from V and 0 bases from J, with 15 bases in between. The CDR3 DNA is TGTGCCTGGAGTGTACGGGGCGGGGGCCACTCCTACGAGCAGTACTTC. Amino acids: CAWSVRGGGHSYEQYF.

For this clone: A single base separates this from a much larger clone, so it may be a read error. The rearrangement links TRBV25-1 to TRBJ2-1; 9 nucleotides line up with TRBD2. Germline loops: CDR1 MGHDK, CDR2 SYGVNS. The length of the CDR3 is 17 residues. V lost 0 bases to trimming and J lost 6 bases; unmatched junction nucleotides: 9. CDR3: CASSEYGAGGPCNEQFF. The CDR3 DNA sequence: TGTGCCAGCAGTGAATACGGGGCGGGAGGGCCCTGCAATGAGCAGTTCTTC.

The rearrangement links TRBV7-8 to TRBJ2-7; D is perhaps TRBD2 (5 bases). CDR3 length: 14 amino acids. V was cut by 5 bases and J by 3 bases, with 14 bases left in between. CDR1 is SGHVS, CDR2 FQNEAQ, per germline. In DNA form, the CDR3 reads TGTGCCAGCAGCCCGCGGGCAGCCTTCTACGAGCAGTACTTC. This gives the protein CASSPRAAFYEQYF.

This rearrangement joins TRBV6-5 to TRBJ1-6, with D unclear. The CDR3 sequence is 15 residues long. V dropped 2 bases and J dropped 7 bases, with 12 bases sitting between them. CDR1 is MNHEY and CDR2 is SVGAGI in the germline V gene. The CDR3 DNA sequence: TGTGCCAGCAGTTACAACCGGAGCCCAAATTCACCCCTCCACTTT. Amino acid sequence: CASSYNRSPNSPLHF.

In DNA form, the CDR3 reads TGTGCCAGTAGAACCGGGACAGGGATCACTGAAGCTTTCTTT. Translating it yields CASRTGTGITEAFF. The chain combines TRBV19 with TRBJ1-1; 9 bases align to TRBD1. The J segment lost 4 bases and the V segment lost 6 bases, leaving 6 bases of the junction unmatched. This CDR3 comprises 14 residues. CDR1 and CDR2 from the germline V gene are LNHDA and SQIVND (reference sequence).

A note on this clone: The germline gene is not matched at one end of the junction; a read error may be the cause. The chain combines TRBV5-6 with TRBJ1-1; no reliable D call. This CDR3 region has 16 residues. Germline CDR1 is SGHDT and CDR2 is YYEEEE. This chain's CDR3 is CASSLARFRSVTKAFF. The CDR3 DNA follows: TGTGCCAGCAGCTTGGCGCGCTTCAGAAGTGTCACTAAAGCTTTCTTT.

V gene TRBV11-2 combines with J gene TRBJ2-3; 12 bases are shared with TRBD2. This CDR3 is built from 15 residues. Germline V CDR1 and CDR2: SGHAT, FQNNGV. V lost 5 bases, J lost 6 bases, and 6 bases stayed unmatched. In DNA form, the CDR3 reads TGTGCCAGCAGCCAGACTAGCGGGGGCGACGATACGCAGTATTTT. It codes for CASSQTSGGDDTQYF.

The chain carries TRBV15 and TRBJ1-1; possibly TRBD1 for D (6 bases). The V end was cut by 6 bases, the J end by 1 base, with 9 bases between. The V gene's germline CDR1 is LNHNV and CDR2 YYDKDF (reference sequence). The CDR3 length is 13 residues. The DNA for the CDR3 is TGTGCCACCAGTCAACAGGGGAACACTGAAGCTTTCTTT. It is translated as CATSQQGNTEAFF.

This sequence joins TRBV7-2 and TRBJ2-4, with D possibly being TRBD2 (5 bases). With 1 base removed from V and 0 bases from J, the gap between germline ends came to 16 bases. Per the germline V gene, CDR1 is SGHTA and CDR2 is FQGNSA. This CDR3 is 18 amino acids long. The CDR3 region is CASSLDGPGEIAKNIQYF. For the CDR3, the DNA is TGTGCCAGCAGCTTAGACGGGCCCGGGGAAATAGCCAAAAACATTCAGTACTTC.

With respect to this clone: Distinct nucleotide sequences in the sample also encode this CDR3. The chain combines TRBV5-1 with TRBJ1-1; D is perhaps TRBD1 (5 bases). Trimming stripped 2 bases from V and 1 base from J, with 9 bases between. The CDR3 covers 14 residues. Germline values: CDR1 SGHRS, CDR2 YFSETQ. CDR3 nucleotides: TGCGCCAGCAGCTTAGCAGGACAGAACACTGAAGCTTTCTTT. This gives the protein CASSLAGQNTEAFF.

About this clone itself: Other DNA sequences in the same sample also yield this CDR3. This rearrangement joins TRBV6-5 to TRBJ2-1; D unresolved. The germline CDR1 and CDR2 sequences are MNHEY and SVGAGI. The V gene lost 5 bases and the J gene lost 7 bases, with 6 bases spanning the gap. This CDR3 contains 11 residues. CDR3: CASSASNEQFF. As DNA, the CDR3 is TGTGCCAGCAGTGCATCTAATGAGCAGTTCTTC.

V is TRBV5-1 and J is TRBJ2-7; TRBD1 might be the D (6 bases). V was shortened by 4 bases and J by 6 bases, with 20 bases between the two germline ends. This CDR3 has 15 amino acids. Germline CDR1 reads SGHRS; CDR2 reads YFSETQ. This CDR3 reads CASSPGQSLGGEQYF. In nucleotides, the CDR3 is TGCGCCAGCAGCCCTGGACAGAGCCTAGGGGGCGAGCAGTACTTC.

This chain uses TRBV4-1 with TRBJ1-1; no firm D call. Germline values: CDR1 MGHRA, CDR2 YSYEKL. This CDR3 is built from 15 residues. V lost 4 bases and J 0 bases, leaving 12 bases between the germline ends. CDR3 protein: CASSRGRVVNTEAFF. In DNA, the CDR3 is TGCGCCAGCAGCCGGGGTCGGGTAGTGAACACTGAAGCTTTCTTT.

Notes on this clone: This may come from a read error, since a much larger clone is one base off. This chain links TRBV5-4 with TRBJ1-2; D unclear. This CDR3 region has 12 residues. Germline CDR1 SGHNT, CDR2 YYREEE (reference sequence). V was trimmed by 0 bases and J by 2 bases, leaving 2 bases between them. The DNA of the CDR3 is TGTGCCAGCAGCTTGGGGAACTATGGCTACACCTTC. Amino acid sequence: CASSLGNYGYTF.

This chain uses TRBV30 with TRBJ2-5; tentative D call: TRBD2 (5 bases). V lost 3 bases, J lost 1 base, and 9 bases lay in between. CDR3 length: 13 residues. Germline CDR1 GTSNPN, CDR2 SVGIG (reference sequence). CDR3 sequence reads: CAWRQRIQETQYF. As DNA, the CDR3 is TGTGCCTGGAGACAGCGGATCCAAGAGACCCAGTACTTC.